This T cell receptor (beta chain) was captured in a study of blood T cell repertoires in COVID-19. As for the study in general: Whether acute or convalescent, the COVID-19 samples came from the United States, Italy and Spain. The analysed material was cDNA or gDNA that came from T cells, B-cell-depleted T cells, or PBMCs.

As handled by the study authors: The authors estimated nucleated cell counts from reference gene primer amplification. Here immunoSEQ multiplex PCR was the method, and the copy in TCRdb shows in-frame clones only, minus some. V and J calls and clone size follow that table, whereas D and trimming were derived from the DNA. The data show over 5,500 clones, with 74% seen just once and about 16% held by the top ten. This CDR3 is built from 14 residues. V lost 5 bases, J lost 6 bases, and 5 bases stayed unmatched. CDR1 and CDR2 from the germline V gene are KGHDR and SFDVKD. Sequenced material: peripheral blood. This clonotype was obtained from a man aged 55 to 70 with acute or convalescent COVID-19. V usage is TRBV24-1 and J usage is TRBJ2-2; 7 bases fit TRBD1. As DNA, the CDR3 is TGTGCCACCAGTGTCGACAGGGAATCCGGGGAGCTGTTTTTT. The encoded protein is CATSVDRESGELFF.